The entry that follows covers one T cell receptor (beta chain) sequence. The antigen is unknown. At one end, the junction sequence differs from germline, possibly due to a read error. A sample-barcoded 5' primer and a J-beta primer mix were used in a second PCR of roughly 7 to 11 cycles. Carrying 12 random nucleotides, a template-switch adaptor labeled each individual cDNA molecule. TCRdb re-called the 5' RACE reads with MiXCR, one entry per CDR3 protein. Here the sample spans 600,000 to 800,000 distinct CDR3 sequences, under 25% being singletons. This specimen belongs to a study of blood T cells in healthy people across ages. Study-level points and caveats: Estimates based on one million T cells were treated as lower bounds.

Caucasian individuals from Russia who were healthy and aged about 6 to 95 acted as donors. Each sample used at least 6 million PBMCs. This clonotype was sampled from a man aged 70-80 years in good health. The sequencing sample was made of blood.

CDR3 sequence: CASSFETPLGYTF. CDR3 sequence (DNA): TGCGCCAGCAGTTTTGAGACACCGCTCGGCTACACCTTC. V gene TRBV12-3 or TRBV12-4 combines with J gene TRBJ1-2; D remains ambiguous. This CDR3 region has 13 residues.